This entry lists 28 T cell receptor beta chains sequenced from one sample in a study of glioma-infiltrating T cells after dendritic cell vaccination. Time point indicated: after dendritic cell vaccination, including at tumor progression/relapse. Generated by immunoSEQ multiplex PCR, the TCRdb table keeps only in-frame clones and is missing some. There are 85,000 to 100,000 clones in the sample; around 85% occur only once, and around 8.5% lies in the top ten. This material consisted of blood, taken after dendritic cell vaccination. The receptor source for this set is a human donor with glioblastoma.

This chain connects TRBV10-2 to TRBJ2-7; D is unclear. Germline CDR1 WSHSY, CDR2 SAAADI. Trimming took 2 bases from V and 7 from J, leaving 6 bases between them. The CDR3 covers 11 residues. CDR3 nucleotide sequence: TGCGCCAGCAGTGAGATAGTTGAGCAGTACTTC. It yields the protein CASSEIVEQYF.

The rearrangement joins TRBV27 to TRBJ2-3, with TRBD2 matching 12 bases. CDR1 is MNHEY and CDR2 is SMNVEV in the germline V gene (reference sequence). The ends lost 6 bases at V and 0 bases at J; junction bases unmatched: 16. The CDR3 loop spans 20 amino acids. The CDR3 DNA reads TGTGCCAGCAGGAAACGGGGTACTAGCGGGGGGCCTGATAGCACAGATACGCAGTATTTT. Its protein is CASRKRGTSGGPDSTDTQYF.

This clone was detected a few times. The CDR3 DNA is TGTGCCAGCAGTTGGCGAGGGGGCGGGGATCAGCCCCAGCATTTT. Residues: CASSWRGGGDQPQHF. The chain uses TRBV27 and TRBJ1-5; 7 nucleotides match TRBD1. The junction had 8 bases not matched to a gene; V was cut back by 4 bases and J by 5 bases. The CDR3 runs 15 residues. Germline V gives CDR1 MNHEY, CDR2 SMNVEV (reference sequence).

The J gene is TRBJ2-5, the V gene TRBV5-4; TRBD2 matches at 8 bases. Germline loops: CDR1 SGHNT, CDR2 YYREEE (reference sequence). The junction had 7 bases not matched to a gene; V was cut back by 1 base and J by 5 bases. The CDR3 loop spans 15 amino acids. The DNA for the CDR3 is TGTGCCAGCAGCTTGCCGGGGGGGGAGGGGGAGACCCAGTACTTC. This encodes CASSLPGGEGETQYF.

The J gene is TRBJ1-5, the V gene TRBV11-2, with D possibly matching TRBD1 (5 bases). V dropped 2 bases and J dropped 1 base, with 6 bases sitting between them. From germline, CDR1 is SGHAT and CDR2 FQNNGV. The CDR3 consists of 14 residues. CDR3 loop: CASSLKGSNQPQHF. In nucleotides, the CDR3 is TGTGCCAGCAGCTTAAAGGGGAGCAATCAGCCCCAGCATTTT.

This chain links TRBV6-5 with TRBJ1-1; D perhaps matches TRBD1 (6 bases). CDR3 length equals 15 residues. Germline V gives CDR1 MNHEY, CDR2 SVGAGI. The V and J ends lost 4 bases and 0 bases respectively, with 12 bases between them. CDR3 sequence (DNA): TGTGCCAGCAGTTCATCCGGGACACTGAACACTGAAGCTTTCTTT. Its translation is CASSSSGTLNTEAFF.

The chain couples TRBV19 to TRBJ1-2, with D maybe TRBD1 (6 bases). Trimming shortened V by 3 bases and J by 6 bases, and 14 bases separated the two germline ends. The germline CDR1 and CDR2 sequences are LNHDA and SQIVND (reference sequence). The CDR3 has 14 residues. The CDR3 DNA reads TGTGCCAGTAGTATGGTACAGGGTAGAGATGGCTACACCTTC. It is translated as CASSMVQGRDGYTF.

V gene TRBV25-1 combines with J gene TRBJ2-1; 8 bases are shared with TRBD1. The CDR3 has 17 amino acids. V lost 0 bases and J lost 7; bases outside the gene matches: 11. CDR1 and CDR2 (germline): MGHDK, SYGVNS. In DNA, the CDR3 is TGTGCCAGCAGTGAATACTTTAAAGGACAGGGCGGGAATGAGCAGTTCTTC. Its protein is CASSEYFKGQGGNEQFF. Full variable domain (missing parts from reference TRBV25-1 and TRBJ2-1): EADIYQTPRYLVIGTGKKITLECSQTMGHDKMYWYQQDPGMELHLIHYSYGVNSTEKGDLSSESTVSRIRTEHFPLTLESARPSHTSQYLCASSEYFKGQGGNEQFFGPGTRLTVL.

V is TRBV29-1 and J is TRBJ2-3; 8 bases map to TRBD2. The V gene end was trimmed by 7 bases and the J gene end by 3 bases; junction bases not matched to a gene: 12. The CDR3 sequence is 15 residues long. The germline gives CDR1 SQVTM, CDR2 ANQGSEA. This CDR3 reads CSAAFGGASTDTQYF. In nucleotides, the CDR3 is TGCAGCGCTGCCTTCGGGGGGGCTAGTACAGATACGCAGTATTTT.

The chain joins TRBV4-1 to TRBJ1-1; 7 bases are a match to TRBD1. Per germline, CDR1 MGHRA and CDR2 YSYEKL. The CDR3 length is 18 residues. The V segment lost 0 bases and the J segment 0 bases; nucleotides outside the gene matches: 10. This CDR3 is CASSQESPPGQMNTEAFF. In nucleotides, the CDR3 is TGCGCCAGCAGCCAAGAAAGTCCTCCGGGACAGATGAACACTGAAGCTTTCTTT.

This sequence joins TRBV27 and TRBJ2-1; D is undetermined. V gave up 3 bases and J gave up 2 bases, with 11 bases separating them. The CDR3 is 15 residues long. Germline lookup yields CDR1 MNHEY and CDR2 SMNVEV (reference sequence). The CDR3 spells CASSLFPVPYNEQFF. CDR3 coding DNA: TGTGCCAGCAGTTTGTTCCCAGTTCCCTACAATGAGCAGTTCTTC.

J is TRBJ1-6 and V is TRBV5-5, with a possible D match to TRBD1 (5 bases). Germline CDR1 reads SGHKS; CDR2 reads YYEKEE (reference sequence). V was trimmed by 4 bases and J by 11 bases, leaving 16 bases between them. The CDR3 consists of 14 residues. The CDR3 nucleotides are TGTGCCAGCAGCCCCATCCCAGGGCCCACACCCCTCCACTTT. Translating gives CASSPIPGPTPLHF.

The rearrangement uses TRBV4-3 and TRBJ1-1, with TRBD1 as a possible D gene (6 bases). V lost 1 base to trimming and J lost 7 bases, with 22 bases between them. Germline assignment: CDR1 LGHNA and CDR2 YSLEER. The CDR3 spans 17 residues. This CDR3 reads CASSQVVEYLGAGEAFF. The CDR3 region has the DNA TGCGCCAGCAGCCAAGTTGTCGAATATCTGGGGGCAGGTGAAGCTTTCTTT.

This clone was seen more than once but under ten times. V gene TRBV7-6 combines with J gene TRBJ2-1, with D possibly matching TRBD1 (6 bases). With 7 bases removed from V and 4 bases from J, the gap between germline ends came to 29 bases. Germline loops: CDR1 SGHVS, CDR2 FNYEAQ. CDR3 length: 19 amino acids. This CDR3 reads CASTPEGVRGSGSYNEQFF. The CDR3 nucleotides are TGTGCCAGCACCCCAGAGGGGGTTCGGGGCTCGGGATCTTACAATGAGCAGTTCTTC.

This chain links TRBV11-2 with TRBJ2-1; 12 nucleotides agree with TRBD2. The CDR3 is 14 amino acids. Germline V gene lookup returns CDR1 SGHAT and CDR2 FQNNGV. The V and J ends lost 5 bases and 8 bases, in that order; junction bases with no gene match: 4. The CDR3, as DNA: TGTGCCAGCAGCACGCGGACTAGCGGGGATGAGCAGTTCTTC. Translating it yields CASSTRTSGDEQFF.

V and J are TRBV7-9 and TRBJ2-1, with a possible D match to TRBD1 (6 bases). Germline V gives CDR1 SEHNR, CDR2 FQNEAQ (reference sequence). The CDR3 is 16 residues long. Trimming removed 0 bases at V and 4 bases at J, with 13 bases between. CDR3 DNA sequence: TGTGCCAGCAGCTTAGCCGGCCAGGGGTTTTACAATGAGCAGTTCTTC. Encoded protein: CASSLAGQGFYNEQFF.

This rearrangement joins TRBV5-1 to TRBJ2-7, with 9 bases that match TRBD2. V lost 4 bases to trimming and J lost 2 bases; unmatched junction nucleotides: 10. Germline V gene data show CDR1 as SGHRS and CDR2 as YFSETQ. CDR3 size: 16 residues. CDR3 amino acids: CASSPQGPSGTYEQYF. CDR3 coding DNA: TGCGCCAGCAGCCCCCAAGGCCCTAGCGGGACCTACGAGCAGTACTTC.

The CDR3 DNA follows: TGTGCCAGCAAGAACCAGGGGTCCTCCTACGAGCAGTACTTC. It translates to CASKNQGSSYEQYF. V usage is TRBV2 and J usage is TRBJ2-7, with D possibly TRBD1 on 6 matching bases. The CDR3 is 14 residues long. V lost 7 bases and J lost 0, with 13 bases in between. Germline V CDR1 and CDR2: SNHLY, FYNNEI.

V and J are TRBV29-1 and TRBJ1-2; 7 bases match TRBD1. This CDR3 spans 15 amino acids. Germline CDR1 SQVTM, CDR2 ANQGSEA. V gave up 2 bases and J gave up 2 bases; unmatched junction bases: 8. The CDR3 DNA follows: TGCAGCGTTGAAAAGTGGGACAGAGGAAACTATGGCTACACCTTC. Translated: CSVEKWDRGNYGYTF.

V gene TRBV11-2 combines with J gene TRBJ1-1; D is possibly TRBD1 (5 bases). CDR1 and CDR2 from the germline V gene are SGHAT and FQNNGV. V was shortened by 4 bases and J by 4 bases, with 13 bases between the two germline ends. CDR3 size: 14 residues. Written as DNA, the CDR3 is TGTGCCAGCAGCTGGGCAGGGATGAGCACTGAAGCTTTCTTT. Amino acids: CASSWAGMSTEAFF.

The chain recombines TRBV28 with TRBJ2-1; 8 bases map to TRBD2. The V segment lost 1 base and the J segment 6 bases; nucleotides outside the gene matches: 8. Germline CDR1 and CDR2: MDHEN and SYDVKM. There are 16 residues in the CDR3. CDR3 sequence (DNA): TGTGCCAGCAGTTTATACATTGCGGGAGGAATCAATGAGCAGTTCTTC. It encodes CASSLYIAGGINEQFF.

The gene calls are TRBV19 and TRBJ2-1; possibly TRBD2 for D (6 bases). V was trimmed by 3 bases and J by 0 bases, leaving 12 bases between them. The CDR3 is made up of 16 amino acids. CDR1 and CDR2 (germline): LNHDA, SQIVND (reference sequence). The chain's CDR3 is CASSMDSGRSYNEQFF. In DNA form, the CDR3 reads TGTGCCAGTAGTATGGATAGCGGCCGCTCCTACAATGAGCAGTTCTTC.

V is TRBV6-1 and J is TRBJ2-1; D is uncertain. The CDR3 covers 15 residues. The germline V gene has CDR1 MNHNS and CDR2 SASEGT. Trimming shortened V by 2 bases and J by 7 bases, and 15 bases separated the two germline ends. The CDR3, as DNA: TGTGCCAGCAGTGAACTTTACGATAATAGAAATGAGCAGTTCTTC. Its translation: CASSELYDNRNEQFF.

This chain connects TRBV10-3 to TRBJ2-7; 7 bases fit TRBD2. The CDR3 consists of 14 residues. J lost 0 bases, V lost 3 bases, and 2 bases had no gene match. Germline CDR1 is ENHRY and CDR2 is SYGVKD. As DNA, the CDR3 is TGTGCCATCAGTGAAGGACTAGGCTCCTACGAGCAGTACTTC. Translated: CAISEGLGSYEQYF.

This rearrangement joins TRBV11-2 to TRBJ1-2; TRBD1 might be the D (5 bases). This CDR3 is built from 15 residues. The germline CDR1 and CDR2 sequences are SGHAT and FQNNGV. Between the trimmed V and J ends, which lost 3 bases and 7 bases, there was a span of 18 bases. As DNA, the CDR3 is TGTGCCAGCAGCTTTGGGTACGGACATTTTACTGGCTACACCTTC. It codes for CASSFGYGHFTGYTF.

V and J are TRBV9 and TRBJ2-7; D uncertain. The CDR3 loop spans 13 amino acids. Per the germline V gene, CDR1 is SGDLS and CDR2 is YYNGEE. Deletions cut 3 bases from V and 0 bases from J, with 7 bases between. CDR3 protein: CASSDPSSYEQYF. The CDR3 DNA follows: TGTGCCAGCAGCGACCCGAGCTCCTACGAGCAGTACTTC.

The rearrangement links TRBV4-1 to TRBJ2-7; 12 nucleotides match TRBD1. Germline V gives CDR1 MGHRA, CDR2 YSYEKL. The length of the CDR3 is 17 residues. With V trimmed by 0 bases and J by 7 bases, 10 bases remained unmatched. The CDR3 loop is CASSQDLGDRGRREQYF. In DNA form, the CDR3 reads TGCGCCAGCAGCCAAGATTTAGGGGACAGGGGGCGTCGGGAGCAGTACTTC.

CDR3 loop: CASSVGGSYEQYF. CDR3 DNA sequence: TGTGCCAGCAGTGTCGGGGGATCCTACGAGCAGTACTTC. The rearrangement links TRBV25-1 to TRBJ2-7; a possible D gene is TRBD2 (6 bases). This CDR3 is built from 13 residues. Germline-derived CDR1 and CDR2 are MGHDK and SYGVNS. Trimming left V 4 bases short and J 1 base short, with 8 bases between.